What follows are 5 T cell receptor beta chains derived from one specimen sequenced in a study of CD4 T cells in relation to SARS-CoV-2 and coronaviruses. These receptors are not linked to any known antigen. The unexposed donors gave CD4+ T cells in 2011-2018, prior to COVID-19. The cells were cultured for around ten days before CD4+ T cells were isolated. The method was immunoSEQ multiplex PCR; TCRdb's version includes in-frame clones alone and lacks a portion of them. The sample consists of about 15,000 clones, roughly three quarters of them appearing once. The source material was CD4+ T cells from PBMCs, cultured in vitro. The receptors were gathered from a human donor in good health.

J is TRBJ2-3 and V is TRBV5-6, with D perhaps TRBD1 (6 bases). Between the trimmed V and J ends, which lost 2 bases and 0 bases, there was a span of 7 bases. The CDR3 covers 14 residues. Germline V gene lookup returns CDR1 SGHDT and CDR2 YYEEEE. The CDR3 reads CASSFQGSTDTQYF. CDR3 sequence (DNA): TGTGCCAGCAGCTTCCAGGGGAGCACAGATACGCAGTATTTT.

The gene calls are TRBV19 and TRBJ2-1, with 12 bases aligning to TRBD2. The ends lost 8 bases at V and 5 bases at J; junction bases unmatched: 1. This CDR3 is 13 amino acids long. From germline, CDR1 is LNHDA and CDR2 SQIVND (reference sequence). CDR3 bases: TGTGCCAGTCGACTAGCGGGAGACAATGAGCAGTTCTTC. Amino acids: CASRLAGDNEQFF.

A single count supports this clone. The chain recombines TRBV28 with TRBJ1-1, with D possibly TRBD1 on 5 matching bases. V was pared by 6 bases and J by 2 bases, with 22 bases between. Germline V lookup: CDR1 MDHEN, CDR2 SYDVKM. The CDR3 is 17 residues long. For the CDR3, the DNA is TGTGCCAGCAGCAAGGTCAGGGTCCTACTACGTAACACTGAAGCTTTCTTT. Translated: CASSKVRVLLRNTEAFF. Full variable domain (remainder filled in from reference TRBV28 and TRBJ1-1): DVKVTQSSRYLVKRTGEKVFLECVQDMDHENMFWYRQDPGLGLRLIYFSYDVKMKEKGDIPEGYSVSREKKERFSLILESASTNQTSMYLCASSKVRVLLRNTEAFFGQGTRLTVV.

The chain recombines TRBV4-1 with TRBJ2-1; possible D gene TRBD2, 5 bases. The CDR3 is 13 residues long. The germline V gene has CDR1 MGHRA and CDR2 YSYEKL. V lost 0 bases and J 11 bases, leaving 11 bases between the germline ends. DNA for the CDR3: TGCGCCAGCAGCCAAGATCGCCGAGGGAAGCAGTTCTTC. Translation gives CASSQDRRGKQFF.

In this sample, this clone turned up a few times. J is TRBJ1-1 and V is TRBV19, with unresolved D. V was pared by 2 bases and J by 5 bases, with 12 bases between. Germline V CDR1 and CDR2: LNHDA, SQIVND (reference sequence). The CDR3 is 14 residues long. The CDR3 here is CASSIRTDETEAFF. The CDR3 nucleotides are TGTGCCAGTAGTATAAGAACAGACGAGACTGAAGCTTTCTTT.